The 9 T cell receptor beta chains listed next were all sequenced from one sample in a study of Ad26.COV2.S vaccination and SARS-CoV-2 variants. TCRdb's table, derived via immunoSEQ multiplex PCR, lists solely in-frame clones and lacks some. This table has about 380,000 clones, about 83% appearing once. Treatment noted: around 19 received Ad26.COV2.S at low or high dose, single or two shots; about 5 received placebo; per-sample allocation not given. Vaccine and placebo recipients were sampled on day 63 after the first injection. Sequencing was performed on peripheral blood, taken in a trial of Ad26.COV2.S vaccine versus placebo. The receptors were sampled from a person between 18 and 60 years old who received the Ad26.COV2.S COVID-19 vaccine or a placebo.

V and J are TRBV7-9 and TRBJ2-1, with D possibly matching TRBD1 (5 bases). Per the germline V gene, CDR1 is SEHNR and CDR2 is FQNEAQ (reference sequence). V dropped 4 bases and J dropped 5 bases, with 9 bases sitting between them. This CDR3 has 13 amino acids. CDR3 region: CASSSVGHNEQFF. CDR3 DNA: TGTGCCAGCAGCTCCGTGGGGCACAATGAGCAGTTCTTC.

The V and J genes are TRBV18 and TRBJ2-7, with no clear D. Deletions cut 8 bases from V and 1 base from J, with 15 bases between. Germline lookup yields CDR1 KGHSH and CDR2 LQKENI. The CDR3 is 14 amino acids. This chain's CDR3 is CASGPGQVSYEQYF. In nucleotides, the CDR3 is TGTGCCAGCGGTCCCGGGCAGGTGTCCTACGAGCAGTACTTC.

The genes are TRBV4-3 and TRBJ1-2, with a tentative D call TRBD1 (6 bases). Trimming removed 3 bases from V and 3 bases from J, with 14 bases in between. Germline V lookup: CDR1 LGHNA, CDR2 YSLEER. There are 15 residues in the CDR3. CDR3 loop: CASSHRPGADYGYTF. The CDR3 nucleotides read TGCGCCAGCAGCCACCGCCCGGGGGCGGACTATGGCTACACCTTC.

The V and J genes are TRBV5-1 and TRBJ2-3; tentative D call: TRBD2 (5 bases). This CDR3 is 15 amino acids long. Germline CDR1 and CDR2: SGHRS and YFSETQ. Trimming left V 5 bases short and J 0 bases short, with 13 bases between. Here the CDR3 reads CASRQSPGSTDTQYF. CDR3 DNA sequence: TGCGCCAGCAGACAGTCTCCGGGGAGCACAGATACGCAGTATTTT.

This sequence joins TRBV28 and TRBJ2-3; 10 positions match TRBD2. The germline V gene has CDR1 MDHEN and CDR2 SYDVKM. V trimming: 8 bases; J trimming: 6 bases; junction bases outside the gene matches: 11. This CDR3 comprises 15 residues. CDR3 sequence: CASGPLAGGRDTQYF. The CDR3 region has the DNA TGTGCCAGCGGACCTTTAGCGGGAGGAAGGGATACGCAGTATTTT.

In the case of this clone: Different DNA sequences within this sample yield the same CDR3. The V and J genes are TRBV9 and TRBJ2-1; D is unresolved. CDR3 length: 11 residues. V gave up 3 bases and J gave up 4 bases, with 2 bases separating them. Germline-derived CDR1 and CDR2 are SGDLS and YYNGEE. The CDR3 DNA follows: TGTGCCAGCAGCGGGTACAATGAGCAGTTCTTC. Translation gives CASSGYNEQFF.

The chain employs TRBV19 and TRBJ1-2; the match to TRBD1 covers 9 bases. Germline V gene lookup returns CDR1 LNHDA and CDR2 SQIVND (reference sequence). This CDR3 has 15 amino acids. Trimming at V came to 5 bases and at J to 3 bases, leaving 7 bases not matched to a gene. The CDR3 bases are TGTGCCAGTAGTTTCCTCACAGGGGGCGACTATGGCTACACCTTC. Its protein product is CASSFLTGGDYGYTF.

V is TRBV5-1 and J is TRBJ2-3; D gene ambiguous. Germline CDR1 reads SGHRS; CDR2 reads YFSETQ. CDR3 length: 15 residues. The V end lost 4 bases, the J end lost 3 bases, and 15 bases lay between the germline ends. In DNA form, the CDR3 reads TGCGCCAGCAGCCCGACCCCCAGAAGGACAGATACGCAGTATTTT. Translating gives CASSPTPRRTDTQYF. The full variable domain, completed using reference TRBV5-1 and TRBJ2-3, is KAGVTQTPRYLIKTRGQQVTLSCSPISGHRSVSWYQQTPGQGLQFLFEYFSETQRNKGNFPGRFSGRQFSNSRSEMNVSTLELGDSALYLCASSPTPRRTDTQYFGPGTRLTVL.

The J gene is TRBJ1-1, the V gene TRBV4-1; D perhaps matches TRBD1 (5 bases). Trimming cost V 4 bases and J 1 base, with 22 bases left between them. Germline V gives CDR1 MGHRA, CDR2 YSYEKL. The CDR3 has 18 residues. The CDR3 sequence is CASSPDPLETVSNTEAFF. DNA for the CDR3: TGCGCCAGCAGCCCCGACCCACTGGAGACAGTTTCGAACACTGAAGCTTTCTTT.